This T cell receptor (beta chain) was documented in a study of blood T cell repertoires in COVID-19. Assay used: immunoSEQ multiplex PCR; TCRdb lists only in-frame clones, some missing. The top ten clones hold about 2.1% of a sample with 250,000 to 300,000 clones, 90% of them seen once. This CDR3 comprises 17 residues. CDR1 is SGHDT, CDR2 YYEEEE, per germline. The germline V and J ends were trimmed by 0 bases and 0 bases, with 15 bases remaining between them. Sequencing used peripheral blood. This chain uses TRBV5-6 with TRBJ1-2, with D hard to call. The clonotype was recovered from a woman aged 55 to 70 with COVID-19, enrolled during active disease. This CDR3 reads CASSLDFMSRTNYGYTF. The DNA for the CDR3 is TGTGCCAGCAGCTTGGATTTTATGTCTAGGACTAACTATGGCTACACCTTC.